These T cell receptor beta chains were read from a single sample in a study of shared clonotypes between healthy human individuals. Clones were sequenced by immunoSEQ multiplex PCR, and TCRdb holds only the in-frame ones, with some missing. The sample carries roughly 1 million clones, more than 65% recorded once. The material sequenced was memory CD4+ T cells sorted from blood. Receptors originate from a young man in good health. Each CDR3 is given with its conserved first and last residue. D genes are given only for firm matches. The size of a clone is reported for some rows only, either as once, few or many, or as a class for expanded clones.

TRBJ2-1 | - | - | TRBV2 | TGTGCCAGCAGCTTGGTGGGCGCCCAGTACAATGAGCAGTTCTTC | CASSLVGAQYNEQFF
TRBJ1-1 | - | once | TRBV5-1 | TGCGCCAGCAGCTTGGCCTCTCTAAGAGAGGGCACTGAAGCTTTCTTT | CASSLASLREGTEAFF
TRBJ1-2 | TRBD1 | - | TRBV5-4 | TGTGCCAGCAGTTCTGACAGGGGCTATGGCTACACCTTC | CASSSDRGYGYTF
TRBJ1-6 | - | - | TRBV18 | TGTGCCAGCTCACCCTTGACAGGATCAAGGTCACCCCTCCACTTT | CASSPLTGSRSPLHF
TRBJ1-6 | - | - | TRBV7-7 | TGTGCTAGCAGCCGGGACTATAATTCACCCCTCCACTTT | CASSRDYNSPLHF
TRBJ2-2 | - | - | TRBV7-2 | TGTGCCAGCAGCTTAGTAACTGGGGTCCACACCGGGGAGCTGTTTTTT | CASSLVTGVHTGELFF
TRBJ2-3 | - | once | TRBV5-6 | TGTGCCAGCAGCCTTACCCAGACGCTCTCCACAGATACGCAGTATTTT | CASSLTQTLSTDTQYF
TRBJ2-7 | TRBD2 | - | TRBV18 | TGTGCCAGCTCACCTGACGCGGGAGTAAACTACGAGCAGTACTTC | CASSPDAGVNYEQYF
TRBJ2-7 | - | - | TRBV5-1 | TGCGCCAGCAGCGTTGAGGGTTCGTCCTACGAGCAGTACTTC | CASSVEGSSYEQYF
TRBJ1-2 | - | once | TRBV30 | TGTGCCTGGAGTCGGACTATGAGCTACACCTTC | CAWSRTMSYTF
TRBJ2-7 | - | few | TRBV6-1 | TGTGCCAGCAGTGACTGGGGTTCCTACGAGCAGTACTTC | CASSDWGSYEQYF
TRBJ2-3 | - | - | TRBV6-6 | TGTGCCAGCAGCCACGGACAGCGTCCAGATACGCAGTATTTT | CASSHGQRPDTQYF
TRBJ1-4 | - | - | TRBV20-1 | TGCAGTGTGGGGTATAATGAAAAACTGTTTTTT | CSVGYNEKLFF
TRBJ1-6 | - | - | TRBV4-1 | TGCGCCAGCAGCCCACCCCCCGGGAGGGGATATTCACCCCTCCACTTT | CASSPPPGRGYSPLHF
TRBJ2-7 | - | - | TRBV15 | TGTGCCACCAGCAGAGAGAATAATAAGGGCCGAACCTACGAGCAGTACTTC | CATSRENNKGRTYEQYF
TRBJ1-2 | TRBD1 | - | TRBV27 | TGTGCCAGCAGTTATAGGGGAGGGGGCGGCTATGGCTACACCTTC | CASSYRGGGGYGYTF
TRBJ1-1 | - | few | TRBV2 | TGTGCCAGCCTCCCCCGGGTTTCGAACACTGAAGCTTTCTTT | CASLPRVSNTEAFF
TRBJ2-7 | - | few | TRBV9 | TGTGCCAGCGAGATACTCTCCTACGAGCAGTACTTC | CASEILSYEQYF
TRBJ2-1 | - | - | TRBV21-1 | TGTGCCAGCAGCAAAGAGGAGCAGTTGGTCTACAATGAGCAGTTCTTC | CASSKEEQLVYNEQFF
TRBJ1-2 | - | - | TRBV5-1 | TGCGCCAGCAGCCCGGAAGGGTCCAAAGGCTACACCTTC | CASSPEGSKGYTF
TRBJ1-2 | - | once | TRBV6-1 | TGTGCCAGCAGTGAAAGGACAAGGAGCTATGGCTACACCTTC | CASSERTRSYGYTF
TRBJ2-1 | - | - | TRBV7-2 | TGTGCCAGCAGGGGTCTATCGGGTTCGGACTACAATGAGCAGTTCTTC | CASRGLSGSDYNEQFF
TRBJ2-3 | - | - | TRBV4-1 | TGCGCCAGCAGCCAAAGACCCTCTACTAGCACAGATACGCAGTATTTT | CASSQRPSTSTDTQYF
TRBJ2-7 | TRBD2 | - | TRBV30 | TGTGCCTGGAATCGGGGACTAGCGAGCGGCGAGCAGTACTTC | CAWNRGLASGEQYF
TRBJ2-3 | - | - | TRBV10-1 | TGCGCCAGCAGTGCGCTGGCGGGGAGCACAGATACGCAGTATTTT | CASSALAGSTDTQYF
TRBJ2-3 | - | - | TRBV7-9 | TGTGCCAGCAGCCCCCAGACACTTAACGCGCAGTATTTT | CASSPQTLNAQYF
TRBJ1-1 | - | - | TRBV6-5 | TGTGCCAGCAGGGCAGGGCGGTGGACTGAAGCTTTCTTT | CASRAGRWTEAFF
TRBJ2-5 | TRBD2 | - | TRBV18 | TGTGCCAGCTCACCCCCAGCGGGGGAGACCCAGTACTTC | CASSPPAGETQYF
TRBJ2-3 | - | - | TRBV7-2 | TGTGCCAGCAGCTTAGGTGGCGGTCCTGGGGGGGATACGCAGTATTTT | CASSLGGGPGGDTQYF
TRBJ2-7 | - | - | TRBV5-1 | TGCGCCAGCAGTTTCGACACCCGTCTCTTTGAGCAGTACTTC | CASSFDTRLFEQYF
TRBJ2-7 | TRBD2 | - | TRBV5-1 | TGCGCCAGCAGCTTGGTCACCAACACGGGGGGAAACGAGCAGTACTTC | CASSLVTNTGGNEQYF